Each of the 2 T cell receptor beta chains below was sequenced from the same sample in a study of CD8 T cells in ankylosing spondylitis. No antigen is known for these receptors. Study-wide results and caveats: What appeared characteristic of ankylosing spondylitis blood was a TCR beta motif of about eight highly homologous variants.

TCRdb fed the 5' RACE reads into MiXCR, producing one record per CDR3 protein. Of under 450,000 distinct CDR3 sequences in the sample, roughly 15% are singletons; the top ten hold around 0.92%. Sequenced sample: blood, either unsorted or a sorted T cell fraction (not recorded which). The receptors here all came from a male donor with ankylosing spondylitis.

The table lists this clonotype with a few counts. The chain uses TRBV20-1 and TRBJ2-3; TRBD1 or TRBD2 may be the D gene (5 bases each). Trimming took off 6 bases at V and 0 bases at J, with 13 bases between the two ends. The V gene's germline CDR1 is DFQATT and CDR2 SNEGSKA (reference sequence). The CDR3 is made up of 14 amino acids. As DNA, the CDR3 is TGCAGTGCCGAGGGGCAGATAAGCACAGATACGCAGTATTTT. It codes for CSAEGQISTDTQYF.

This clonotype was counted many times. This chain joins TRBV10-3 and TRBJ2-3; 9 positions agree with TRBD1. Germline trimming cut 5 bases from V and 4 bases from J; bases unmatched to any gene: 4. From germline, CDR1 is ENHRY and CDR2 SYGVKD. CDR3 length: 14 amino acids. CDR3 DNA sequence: TGTGCCATCAGTCCACAGGGGGCCCCAGATACGCAGTATTTT. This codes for CAISPQGAPDTQYF.